Sequencing of this T cell receptor beta chain was carried out in a study of identical twins. CDR1 and CDR2 (germline): LNHDA, SQIVND (reference sequence). With 7 bases clipped from V and 6 bases from J, the junction kept 17 bases outside the gene matches. The CDR3 sequence is 17 residues long. One entry per CDR3 protein results from TCRdb running MiXCR on the 5' RACE reads. The sample contains a few hundred thousand distinct CDR3 sequences, 9.6% of which appear only once. The same sample was also used in a study of yellow fever vaccine responses in identical twins.

The rearrangement uses TRBV19 and TRBJ2-1; 8 positions agree with TRBD1. Sequences were obtained from PBMCs. The TCR was taken from a woman aged 18-30 years in good health. CDR3 loop: CASTQTHRGWLPNEQFF. CDR3 coding DNA: TGTGCCAGTACCCAAACTCACAGGGGGTGGCTTCCCAATGAGCAGTTCTTC.